This T cell receptor beta chain was sequenced for a study of cytomegalovirus exposure and HLA in healthy donors. A word on this clone: The antigen is unknown.

General study findings and limits: TCR beta chains associated with HLA were, in a later analysis, more clonally expanded than equally common others. Earlier results showed most TCR beta V segments being productive about 90% or about 30% of the time.

The PCR ran on 60 Vbeta and 13 Jbeta primers. Produced via immunoSEQ multiplex PCR; TCRdb's table is partial and in-frame only. The data show approximately 160,000 clones, 50% to 75% seen once. The sequenced material came from PBMCs. This clonotype originated in a woman aged 25 to 39 in good health and CMV-seropositive.

The CDR3 DNA sequence: TGTGCCAGCAGCTTAGCGGGGGGGGGTCAGCCCCAGCATTTT. Its protein product is CASSLAGGGQPQHF. The chain joins TRBV7-2 to TRBJ1-5; tentatively, D is TRBD1 (5 bases). This CDR3 comprises 14 residues. The germline V and J ends were trimmed by 0 bases and 6 bases, with 9 bases remaining between them. CDR1 and CDR2 (germline): SGHTA, FQGNSA.